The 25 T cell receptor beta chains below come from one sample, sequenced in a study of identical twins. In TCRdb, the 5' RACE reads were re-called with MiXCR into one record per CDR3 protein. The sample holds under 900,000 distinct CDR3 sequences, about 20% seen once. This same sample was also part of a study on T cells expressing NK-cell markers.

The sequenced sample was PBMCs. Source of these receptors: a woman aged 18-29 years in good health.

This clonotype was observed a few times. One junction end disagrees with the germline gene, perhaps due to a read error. The CDR3 DNA sequence: TGTGCCAGCAGCCGGACAGGGTATAACAATGGCTACACCTTC. It encodes CASSRTGYNNGYTF. The chain has TRBV6-1 and TRBJ1-2; 8 nucleotides line up with TRBD1. The CDR3 has 14 amino acids. CDR1 MNHNS and CDR2 SASEGT come from the germline V gene.

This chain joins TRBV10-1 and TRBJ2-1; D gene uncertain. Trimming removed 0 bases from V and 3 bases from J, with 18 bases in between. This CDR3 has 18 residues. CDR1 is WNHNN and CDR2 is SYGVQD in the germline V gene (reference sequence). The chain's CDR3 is CASSESTADQDHYNEQFF. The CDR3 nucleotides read TGCGCCAGCAGTGAGTCGACGGCCGACCAGGATCACTACAATGAGCAGTTCTTC.

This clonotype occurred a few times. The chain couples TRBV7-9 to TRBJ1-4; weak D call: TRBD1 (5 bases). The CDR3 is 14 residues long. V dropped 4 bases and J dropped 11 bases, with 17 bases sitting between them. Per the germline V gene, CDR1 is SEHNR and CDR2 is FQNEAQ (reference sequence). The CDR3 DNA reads TGTGCCAGCAGCTCTGGAACGCAGGGCGAGAAACTGTTTTTT. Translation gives CASSSGTQGEKLFF. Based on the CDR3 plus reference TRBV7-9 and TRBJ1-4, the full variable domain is DTGVSQNPRHKITKRGQNVTFRCDPISEHNRLYWYRQTLGQGPEFLTYFQNEAQLEKSRLLSDRFSAERPKGSFSTLEIQRTEQGDSAMYLCASSSGTQGEKLFFGSGTQLSVL.

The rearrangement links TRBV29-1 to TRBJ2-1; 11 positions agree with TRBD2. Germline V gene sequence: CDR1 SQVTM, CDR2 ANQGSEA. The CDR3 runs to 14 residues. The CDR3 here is CSAVGALAGDEQFF. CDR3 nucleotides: TGCAGTGCCGTGGGTGCACTAGCGGGAGATGAGCAGTTCTTC.

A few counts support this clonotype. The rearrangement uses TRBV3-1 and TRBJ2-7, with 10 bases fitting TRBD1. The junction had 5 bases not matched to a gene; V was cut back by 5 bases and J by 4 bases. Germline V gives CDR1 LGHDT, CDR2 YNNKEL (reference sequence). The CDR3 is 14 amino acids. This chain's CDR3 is CASSTDRGRYEQYF. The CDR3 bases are TGTGCCAGCAGCACCGACAGGGGGCGTTACGAGCAGTACTTC.

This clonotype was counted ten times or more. In nucleotides, the CDR3 is TGCAGTGCGGACTTTAGGGAGGGGCCGGGGAATGAGCAGTTCTTC. Translated, it gives CSADFREGPGNEQFF. V is TRBV20-1 and J is TRBJ2-1; TRBD2 aligns across 7 bases. Germline V lookup: CDR1 DFQATT, CDR2 SNEGSKA (reference sequence). The CDR3 has 15 residues. V lost 6 bases to trimming and J lost 7 bases; unmatched junction nucleotides: 15.

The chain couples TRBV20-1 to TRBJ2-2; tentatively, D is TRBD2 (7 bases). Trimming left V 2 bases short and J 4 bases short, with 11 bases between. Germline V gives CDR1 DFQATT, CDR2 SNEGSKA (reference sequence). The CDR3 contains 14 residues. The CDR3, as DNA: TGCAGTGCTAGAAGGGGGGGGGGCACCGGGGAGCTGTTTTTT. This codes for CSARRGGGTGELFF.

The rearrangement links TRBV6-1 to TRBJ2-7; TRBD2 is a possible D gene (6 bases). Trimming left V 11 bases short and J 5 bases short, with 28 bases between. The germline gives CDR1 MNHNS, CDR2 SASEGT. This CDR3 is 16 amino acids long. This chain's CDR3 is CAGLRGTGLKVHEQYF. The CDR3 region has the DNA TGTGCCGGGCTACGGGGGACTGGACTAAAGGTCCACGAGCAGTACTTC.

The CDR3: CASSPGQLGQGYTF. In DNA form, the CDR3 reads TGTGCCAGCAGTCCGGGACAGTTGGGCCAAGGCTACACCTTC. The chain combines TRBV12-3 or TRBV12-4 with TRBJ1-2, with TRBD1 matching 7 bases. The V segment lost 5 bases and the J segment 8 bases; nucleotides outside the gene matches: 11. This CDR3 contains 14 residues.

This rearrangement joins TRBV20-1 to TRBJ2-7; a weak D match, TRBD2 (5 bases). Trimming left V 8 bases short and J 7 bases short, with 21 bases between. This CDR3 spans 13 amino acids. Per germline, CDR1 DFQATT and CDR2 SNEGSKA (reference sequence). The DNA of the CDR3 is TGCAGTTTTTCCCCCGGGCCCCGGGGAGAGCAGTACTTC. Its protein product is CSFSPGPRGEQYF.

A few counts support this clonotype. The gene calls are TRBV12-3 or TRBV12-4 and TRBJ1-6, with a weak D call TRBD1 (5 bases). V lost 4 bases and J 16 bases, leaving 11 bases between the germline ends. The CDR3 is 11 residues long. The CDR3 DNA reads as TGTGCCAGCAGTTCCAGGGAGCGGCTCCACTTT. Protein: CASSSRERLHF.

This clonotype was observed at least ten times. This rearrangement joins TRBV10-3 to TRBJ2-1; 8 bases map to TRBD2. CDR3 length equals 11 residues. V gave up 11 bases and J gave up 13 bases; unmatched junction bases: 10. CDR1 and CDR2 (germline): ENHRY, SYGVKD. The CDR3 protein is CASLGAGEQFF. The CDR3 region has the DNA TGTGCCTCCCTAGGAGCGGGGGAACAGTTCTTC.

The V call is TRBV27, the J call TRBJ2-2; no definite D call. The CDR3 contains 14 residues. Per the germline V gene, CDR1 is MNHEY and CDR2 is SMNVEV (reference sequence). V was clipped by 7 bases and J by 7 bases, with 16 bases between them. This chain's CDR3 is CASKHLRADGELFF. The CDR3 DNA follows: TGTGCCAGCAAGCACCTAAGGGCGGACGGGGAGCTGTTTTTT.

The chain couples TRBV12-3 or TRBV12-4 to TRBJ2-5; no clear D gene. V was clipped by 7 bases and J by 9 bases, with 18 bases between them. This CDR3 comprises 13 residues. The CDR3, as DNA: TGTGCCAGCATTAAAGAGCCGAGGTCGGCCCAGTACTTC. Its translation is CASIKEPRSAQYF.

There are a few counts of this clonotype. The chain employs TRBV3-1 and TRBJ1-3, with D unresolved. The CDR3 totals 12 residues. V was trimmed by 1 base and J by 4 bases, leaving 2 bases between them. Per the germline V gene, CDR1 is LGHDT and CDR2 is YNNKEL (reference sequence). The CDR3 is CASSQAGNTIYF. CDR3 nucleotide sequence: TGTGCCAGCAGCCAAGCCGGAAACACCATATATTTT.

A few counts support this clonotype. The CDR3 DNA sequence: TGCGCCAGCAGCTTCGGACACAAAGGGAATGAGCAGTTCTTC. Residues: CASSFGHKGNEQFF. This chain connects TRBV5-1 to TRBJ2-1; a weak D match, TRBD1 (5 bases). Trimming left V 2 bases short and J 7 bases short, with 13 bases between. The germline CDR1 and CDR2 sequences are SGHRS and YFSETQ. CDR3 length: 14 amino acids. The full variable domain, rest sourced from reference TRBV5-1 and TRBJ2-1, is KAGVTQTPRYLIKTRGQQVTLSCSPISGHRSVSWYQQTPGQGLQFLFEYFSETQRNKGNFPGRFSGRQFSNSRSEMNVSTLELGDSALYLCASSFGHKGNEQFFGPGTRLTVL.

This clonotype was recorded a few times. CDR3 bases: TGTGCCATCAGTGAGCTTGACAGGGGACTAGCCAAAAACATTCAGTACTTC. Its protein is CAISELDRGLAKNIQYF. The V and J genes are TRBV10-3 and TRBJ2-4; 8 bases fit TRBD1. V shed 2 bases and J 0 bases; nucleotides not matched to a gene: 6. This CDR3 is built from 17 residues. Germline-derived CDR1 and CDR2 are ENHRY and SYGVKD.

CDR3 nucleotide sequence: TGCAGCGTTGAGGCCAGCTCGGAGCTGTTTTTT. Protein: CSVEASSELFF. The J gene is TRBJ2-2, the V gene TRBV29-1; D call uncertain. In germline, CDR1 is SQVTM, CDR2 ANQGSEA. CDR3 size: 11 residues. V was shortened by 3 bases and J by 10 bases, with 9 bases between the two germline ends.

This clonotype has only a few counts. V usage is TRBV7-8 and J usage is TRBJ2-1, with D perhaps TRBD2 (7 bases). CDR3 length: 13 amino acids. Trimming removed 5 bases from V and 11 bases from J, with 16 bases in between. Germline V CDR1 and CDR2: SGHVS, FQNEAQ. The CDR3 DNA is TGTGCCAGCAGCCCCCAGACGGGGGGCCAGCAGTTCTTC. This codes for CASSPQTGGQQFF.

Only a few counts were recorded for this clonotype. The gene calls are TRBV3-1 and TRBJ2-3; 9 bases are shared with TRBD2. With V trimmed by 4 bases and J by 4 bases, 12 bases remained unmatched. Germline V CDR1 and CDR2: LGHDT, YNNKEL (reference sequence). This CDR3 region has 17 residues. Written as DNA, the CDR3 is TGTGCCAGCAGCCCATGGCTGGAGCGGGGGGTTTCAGATACGCAGTATTTT. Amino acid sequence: CASSPWLERGVSDTQYF.

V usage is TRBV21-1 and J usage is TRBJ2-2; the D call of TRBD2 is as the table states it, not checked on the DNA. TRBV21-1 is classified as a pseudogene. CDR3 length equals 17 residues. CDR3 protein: CASSQRLAGANTGELFF. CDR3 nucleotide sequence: TGTGCCAGCAGCCAACGGCTAGCGGGAGCGAACACCGGGGAGCTGTTTTTT.

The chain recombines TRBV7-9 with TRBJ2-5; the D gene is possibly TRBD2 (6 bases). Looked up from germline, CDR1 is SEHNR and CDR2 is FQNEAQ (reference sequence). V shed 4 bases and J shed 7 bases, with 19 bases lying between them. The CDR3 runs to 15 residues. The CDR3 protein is CASSSPGRDFGTQYF. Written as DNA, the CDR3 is TGTGCCAGCAGCTCCCCCGGGAGAGACTTCGGGACCCAGTACTTC.

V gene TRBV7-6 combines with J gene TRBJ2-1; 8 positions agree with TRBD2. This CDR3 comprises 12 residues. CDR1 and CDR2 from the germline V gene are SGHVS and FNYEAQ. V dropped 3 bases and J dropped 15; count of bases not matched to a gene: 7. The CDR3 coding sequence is TGTGCCAGCAGCTTTACTAGCGGCCGGGCGTTCTTC. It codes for CASSFTSGRAFF.

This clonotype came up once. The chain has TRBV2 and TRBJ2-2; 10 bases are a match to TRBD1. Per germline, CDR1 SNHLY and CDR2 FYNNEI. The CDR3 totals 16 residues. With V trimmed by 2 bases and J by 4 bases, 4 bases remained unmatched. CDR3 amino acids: CASSEWGQGTTGELFF. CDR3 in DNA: TGTGCCAGCAGTGAATGGGGACAGGGGACCACCGGGGAGCTGTTTTTT.

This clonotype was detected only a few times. For the CDR3, the DNA is TGTGCCAGCAGTGGCTGGGCGACAGGGGGCTGGGAGAACACTGAAGCTTTCTTT. Protein: CASSGWATGGWENTEAFF. The chain recombines TRBV12-3 or TRBV12-4 with TRBJ1-1; 10 bases agree with TRBD1. V dropped 5 bases and J dropped 1; count of bases not matched to a gene: 13. CDR3 size: 18 residues.